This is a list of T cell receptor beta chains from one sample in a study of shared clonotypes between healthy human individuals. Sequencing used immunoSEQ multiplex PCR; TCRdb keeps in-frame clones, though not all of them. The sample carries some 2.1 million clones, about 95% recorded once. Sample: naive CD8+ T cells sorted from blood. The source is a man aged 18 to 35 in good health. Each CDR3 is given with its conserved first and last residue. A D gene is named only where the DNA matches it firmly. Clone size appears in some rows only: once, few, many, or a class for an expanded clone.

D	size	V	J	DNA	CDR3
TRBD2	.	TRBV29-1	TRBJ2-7	TGCAGCGTTGAACCCGCGGGGGGAGGCCCTTACGAGCAGTACTTC	CSVEPAGGGPYEQYF
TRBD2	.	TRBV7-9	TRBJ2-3	TGTGCCAGCAGCTTAACTAGCGGGAGTGGAACAGATACGCAGTATTTT	CASSLTSGSGTDTQYF
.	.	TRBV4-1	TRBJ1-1	TGCGCCAGCAGCCAAGCGGGGGGGGCCGAAGCTTTCTTT	CASSQAGGAEAFF
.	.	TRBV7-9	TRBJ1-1	TGTGCCAGTACCCTAGGGCACACTGAAGCTTTCTTT	CASTLGHTEAFF
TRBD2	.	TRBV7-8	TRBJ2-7	TGTGCCAGCAGCTTAGCGGGACTAGCGTCACCCTACGAGCAGTACTTC	CASSLAGLASPYEQYF
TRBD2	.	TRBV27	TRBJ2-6	TGTGCCAGCAGTCCGGGACTAGGGTCTGGGGCCAACGTCCTGACTTTC	CASSPGLGSGANVLTF
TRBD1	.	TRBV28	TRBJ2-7	TGTGCCAGCAACAGACAGGGTTGGGATTACGAGCAGTACTTC	CASNRQGWDYEQYF
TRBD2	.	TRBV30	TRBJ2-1	TGTGCCTGGAGTGAGGCTAGCGGGAGCCATAATGAGCAGTTCTTC	CAWSEASGSHNEQFF
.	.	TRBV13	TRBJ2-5	TGTGCCAGCAGCTTAGCCCAGGGGGAGACCCAGTACTTC	CASSLAQGETQYF
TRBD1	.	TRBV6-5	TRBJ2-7	TGTGCCAGCAGTTACAGTGACAGGGGCTACGAGCAGTACTTC	CASSYSDRGYEQYF
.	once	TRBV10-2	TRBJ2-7	TGCGCCTGCGGGCAGGGAATCGCCGGAATTGCCTACGAGCAGTACTTC	CACGQGIAGIAYEQYF
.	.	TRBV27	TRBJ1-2	TGTGCCAGCAGTCCGACAGACCACAACTATGGCTACACCTTC	CASSPTDHNYGYTF
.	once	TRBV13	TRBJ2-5	TGTGCCAGCAAAGGCGATCAAGAGACCCAGTACTTC	CASKGDQETQYF
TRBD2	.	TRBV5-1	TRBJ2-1	TGCGCCAGCAGCTTAGCGGGAGAAAGGGAGCAGTTCTTC	CASSLAGEREQFF
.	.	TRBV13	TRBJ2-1	TGTGCCAGCAGCTTAGACTCACTGCTATTGAATGAGCAGTTCTTC	CASSLDSLLLNEQFF
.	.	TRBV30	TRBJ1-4	TGTGCCTGGAGTCGCCCCGTGGGGGAAAAACTGTTTTTT	CAWSRPVGEKLFF
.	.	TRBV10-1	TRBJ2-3	TGCGCCAGCAGTGAGCCCGGGATAAGGGGCGCCCCGAGGGAAGATACGCAGTATTTT	CASSEPGIRGAPREDTQYF
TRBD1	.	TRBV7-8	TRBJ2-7	TGTGCCAGCAGCCCGACAGGGGCTGGTCCCGAGCAGTACTTC	CASSPTGAGPEQYF
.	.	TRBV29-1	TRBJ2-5	TGCAGCGCCGAAATCAGGGTGGGCGAGACCCAGTACTTC	CSAEIRVGETQYF
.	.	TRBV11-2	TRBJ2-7	TGTGCCAGCAGCCCCATGACAAGCATGACCTACGAGCAGTACTTC	CASSPMTSMTYEQYF
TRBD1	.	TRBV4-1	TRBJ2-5	TGCGCCAGCAGGTACCGGGACAGCCAAGAGACCCAGTACTTC	CASRYRDSQETQYF
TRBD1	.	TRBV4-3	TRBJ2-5	TGCGCCAGCAGCCGAATATGGGACAGGGAGCAAGAGACCCAGTACTTC	CASSRIWDREQETQYF
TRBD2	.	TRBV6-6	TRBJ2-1	TGTGCCAGCAGTTTTGGGACTAGCGGGTTTAATGAGCAGTTCTTC	CASSFGTSGFNEQFF
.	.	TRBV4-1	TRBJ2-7	TGCGCCAGCAGCCAAGTTCTCTCCTACGAGCAGTACTTC	CASSQVLSYEQYF
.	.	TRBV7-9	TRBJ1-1	TGTGCCAGCAGCTTAGCGTTTGGAGAAATGAACACTGAAGCTTTCTTT	CASSLAFGEMNTEAFF
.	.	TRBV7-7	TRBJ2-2	TGTGCTAGCACCCCGGGACTCGACGGGGAGCTGTTTTTT	CASTPGLDGELFF
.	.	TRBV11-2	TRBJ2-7	TGTGCCAGCAGCTGGACAGTCAATTACGAGCAGTACTTC	CASSWTVNYEQYF
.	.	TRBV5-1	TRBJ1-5	TGCGCCAGTAACAGGATTGGCAATCAGCCCCAGCATTTT	CASNRIGNQPQHF
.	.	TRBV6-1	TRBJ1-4	TGTGCCAGCAGTCCCACAGACAGTAATGAAAAACTGTTTTTT	CASSPTDSNEKLFF
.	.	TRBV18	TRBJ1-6	TGTGCCAGCTCACAGGGACTCCTAGAAGTGTTTAATTCACCCCTCCACTTT	CASSQGLLEVFNSPLHF
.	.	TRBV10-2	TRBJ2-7	TGCGCCAGCAGTATAGGGGGATTGTACGAGCAGTACTTC	CASSIGGLYEQYF
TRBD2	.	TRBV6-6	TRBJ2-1	TGTGCCAGCAGTTACGTGGCGGGGGGCCCCTACAATGAGCAGTTCTTC	CASSYVAGGPYNEQFF
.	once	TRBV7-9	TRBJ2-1	TGTGCCAGCAGGTCTCCAGCGGCCCACTACAATGAGCAGTTCTTC	CASRSPAAHYNEQFF
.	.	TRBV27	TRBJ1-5	TGTGCCAGCAGTCCCGGAGGTAGCAATCAGCCCCAGCATTTT	CASSPGGSNQPQHF
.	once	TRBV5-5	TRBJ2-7	TGTGCCAGCAGCTTGTCCCTAGGATCCGCGTACGAGCAGTACTTC	CASSLSLGSAYEQYF
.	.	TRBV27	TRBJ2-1	TGTGCCAGCAGTTCAGGGCCGTACAGGCACAATGAGCAGTTCTTC	CASSSGPYRHNEQFF
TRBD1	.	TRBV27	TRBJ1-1	TGTGCCAGCAGTTTAATTACAGGGGGAACTGAAGCTTTCTTT	CASSLITGGTEAFF
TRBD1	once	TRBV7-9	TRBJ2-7	TGTGCCAGCAGCGATCCGGGACAGGGGGCCTACGAGCAGTACTTC	CASSDPGQGAYEQYF
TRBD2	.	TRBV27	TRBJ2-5	TGTGCCACCACGAAAGCGGGAGAAGAGACCCAGTACTTC	CATTKAGEETQYF
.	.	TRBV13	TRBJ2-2	TGTGCCAGCAGCTTAGTCCGGGGACCAAACACCGGGGAGCTGTTTTTT	CASSLVRGPNTGELFF
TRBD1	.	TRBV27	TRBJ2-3	TGTGCCAGCAGTTCAAGGGACAGCAGAACAGATACGCAGTATTTT	CASSSRDSRTDTQYF
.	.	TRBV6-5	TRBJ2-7	TGTGCCAGCAGTTATGCAGGCTCCTACGAGCAGTACTTC	CASSYAGSYEQYF
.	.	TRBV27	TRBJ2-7	TGTGCCAGCCTGGGGTACGAGCAGTACTTC	CASLGYEQYF
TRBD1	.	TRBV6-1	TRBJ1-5	TGTGCCAGCAGACCTGACAGGGATTATAATCAGCCCCAGCATTTT	CASRPDRDYNQPQHF
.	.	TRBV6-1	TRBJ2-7	TGTGCCAGCAGTGAAGCACAGGGCATCCTCTACGAGCAGTACTTC	CASSEAQGILYEQYF
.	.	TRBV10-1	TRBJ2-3	TGCGCCAGCAGTGATGACATCGGACGGGCAGATACGCAGTATTTT	CASSDDIGRADTQYF
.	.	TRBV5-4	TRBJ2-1	TGTGCCATCCTGGGGGGCGCTGGGTACAATGAGCAGTTCTTC	CAILGGAGYNEQFF
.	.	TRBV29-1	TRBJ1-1	TGCAGCGTTTACGTAGGACCTGAAGCTTTCTTT	CSVYVGPEAFF
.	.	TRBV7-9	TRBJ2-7	TGTGCCAGCAGCCCTGGACAGACCTACGAGCAGTACTTC	CASSPGQTYEQYF
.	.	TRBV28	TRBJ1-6	TGTGCCAGCAGCCCCTCCAGCGCGGTTATCTCCTATAATTCACCCCTCCACTTT	CASSPSSAVISYNSPLHF
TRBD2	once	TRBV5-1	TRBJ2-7	TGCGCCAGCAGCTTACTAGCGGGAGCCGACGAGCAGTACTTC	CASSLLAGADEQYF
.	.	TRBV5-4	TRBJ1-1	TGTGCCAGCAGCTCCTGGATGAACACTGAAGCTTTCTTT	CASSSWMNTEAFF
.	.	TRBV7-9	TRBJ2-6	TGTGCCAGCAGCTTAGCCCATGGTAGGGACGCCAACGTCCTGACTTTC	CASSLAHGRDANVLTF
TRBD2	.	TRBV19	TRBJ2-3	TGTGCCAGTAGCCTTAGCGGGGGCATCACAGATACGCAGTATTTT	CASSLSGGITDTQYF
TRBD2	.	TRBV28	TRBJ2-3	TGTGCCAGCAGTTTCTGGGGGGGACTCACAGATACGCAGTATTTT	CASSFWGGLTDTQYF
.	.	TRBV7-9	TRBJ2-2	TGTGCCAGCAGCTGGGGAGGCGGGGAGCTGTTTTTT	CASSWGGGELFF
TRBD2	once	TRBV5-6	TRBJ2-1	TGTGCCAGCAGCTTTGCGGGAGGGTTCTACAATGAGCAGTTCTTC	CASSFAGGFYNEQFF
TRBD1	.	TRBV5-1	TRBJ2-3	TGCGCCAGCAGCTTGCTAGGACAGGAGTACACAGATACGCAGTATTTT	CASSLLGQEYTDTQYF
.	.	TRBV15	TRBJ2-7	TGTGCCACCAGCCCGACGGCGGGTGGGGACGAGCAGTACTTC	CATSPTAGGDEQYF
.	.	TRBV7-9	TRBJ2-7	TGTGCCAGCAGCTACTCAGAAGGGGTGTACGAGCAGTACTTC	CASSYSEGVYEQYF